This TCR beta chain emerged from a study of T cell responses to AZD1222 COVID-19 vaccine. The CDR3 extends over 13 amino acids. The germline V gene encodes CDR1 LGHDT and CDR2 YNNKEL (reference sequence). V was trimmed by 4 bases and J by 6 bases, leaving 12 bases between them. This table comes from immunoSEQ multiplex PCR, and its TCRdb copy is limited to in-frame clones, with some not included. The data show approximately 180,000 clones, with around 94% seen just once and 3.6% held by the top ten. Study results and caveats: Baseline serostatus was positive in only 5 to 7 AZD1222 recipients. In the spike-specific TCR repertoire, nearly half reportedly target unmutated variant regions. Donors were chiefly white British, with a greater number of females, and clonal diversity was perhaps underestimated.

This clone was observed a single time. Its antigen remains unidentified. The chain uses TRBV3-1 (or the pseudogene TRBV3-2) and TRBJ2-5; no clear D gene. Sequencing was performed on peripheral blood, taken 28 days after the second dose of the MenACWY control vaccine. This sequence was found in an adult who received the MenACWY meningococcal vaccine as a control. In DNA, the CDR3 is TGTGCCAGCAGCCCCTTTGGGGTGAAGACCCAGTACTTC. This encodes CASSPFGVKTQYF.